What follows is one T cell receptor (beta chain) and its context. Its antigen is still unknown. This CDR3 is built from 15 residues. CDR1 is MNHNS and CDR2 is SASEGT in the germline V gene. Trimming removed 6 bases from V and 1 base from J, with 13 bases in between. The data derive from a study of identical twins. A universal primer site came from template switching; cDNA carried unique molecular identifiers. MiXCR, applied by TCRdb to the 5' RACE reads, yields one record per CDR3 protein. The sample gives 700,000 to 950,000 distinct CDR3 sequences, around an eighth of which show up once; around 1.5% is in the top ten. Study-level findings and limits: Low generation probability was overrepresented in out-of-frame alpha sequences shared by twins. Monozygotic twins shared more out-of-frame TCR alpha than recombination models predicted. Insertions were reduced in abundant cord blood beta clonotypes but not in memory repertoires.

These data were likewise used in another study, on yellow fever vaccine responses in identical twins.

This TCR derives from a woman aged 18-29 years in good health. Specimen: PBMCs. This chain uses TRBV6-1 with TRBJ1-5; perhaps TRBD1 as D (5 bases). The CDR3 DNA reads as TGTGCCAGCAGACGCAGGGAGGTGAGCAATCAGCCCCAGCATTTT. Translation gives CASRRREVSNQPQHF.